This T cell receptor beta chain comes out of a study of glioma-infiltrating T cells after dendritic cell vaccination. In the study overall: Autologous tumor lysate was loaded overnight onto monocyte-derived dendritic cells grown approximately 7 days with IL-4 and GM-CSF. Study observations and caveats: Longer survival after dendritic cell vaccination followed higher pretreatment TIL content.

TCRdb keeps only in-frame clones here, not all; method: immunoSEQ multiplex PCR. The table has about 82,000 clones, 85% to 90% seen once. A remark on this clone: No antigen is known for it.

All glioblastoma patients lacked an isocitrate dehydrogenase mutation. The V segment lost 5 bases and the J segment 12 bases; nucleotides outside the gene matches: 7. Germline V lookup: CDR1 MNHEY, CDR2 SVGAGI. This CDR3 comprises 12 residues. The receptor was derived from a human donor with glioblastoma. Sequencing was performed on blood, taken before dendritic cell vaccination. The V and J genes are TRBV6-5 and TRBJ1-2; the match to TRBD1 covers 9 bases. In nucleotides, the CDR3 is TGTGCCAGCAGTGCCCGGACAGGGGCTGACACCTTC. It encodes CASSARTGADTF.